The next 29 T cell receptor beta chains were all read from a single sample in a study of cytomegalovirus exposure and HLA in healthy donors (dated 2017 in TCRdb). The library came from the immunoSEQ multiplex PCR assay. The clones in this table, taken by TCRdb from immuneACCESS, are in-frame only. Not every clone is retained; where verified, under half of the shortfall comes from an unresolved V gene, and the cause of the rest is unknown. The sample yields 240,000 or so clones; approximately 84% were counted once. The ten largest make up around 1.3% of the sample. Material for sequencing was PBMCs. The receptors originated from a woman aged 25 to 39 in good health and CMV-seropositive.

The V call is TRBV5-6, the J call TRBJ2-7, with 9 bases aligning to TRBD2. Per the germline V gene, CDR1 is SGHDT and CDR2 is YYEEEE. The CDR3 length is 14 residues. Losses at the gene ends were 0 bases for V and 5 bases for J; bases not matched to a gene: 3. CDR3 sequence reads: CASSLVAGADEQYF. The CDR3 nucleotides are TGTGCCAGCAGCTTGGTAGCGGGAGCTGACGAGCAGTACTTC.

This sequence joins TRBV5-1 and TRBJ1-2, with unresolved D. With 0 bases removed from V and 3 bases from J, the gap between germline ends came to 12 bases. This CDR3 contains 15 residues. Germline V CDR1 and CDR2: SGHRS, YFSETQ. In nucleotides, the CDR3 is TGCGCCAGCAGCTTGGCCCCCACAGATTACTATGGCTACACCTTC. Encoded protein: CASSLAPTDYYGYTF.

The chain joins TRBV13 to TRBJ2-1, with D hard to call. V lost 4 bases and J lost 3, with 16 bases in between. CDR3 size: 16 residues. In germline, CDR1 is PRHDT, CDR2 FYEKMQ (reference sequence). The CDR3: CASSSPPGFFYNEQFF. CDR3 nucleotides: TGTGCCAGCAGCTCCCCCCCCGGTTTTTTCTACAATGAGCAGTTCTTC.

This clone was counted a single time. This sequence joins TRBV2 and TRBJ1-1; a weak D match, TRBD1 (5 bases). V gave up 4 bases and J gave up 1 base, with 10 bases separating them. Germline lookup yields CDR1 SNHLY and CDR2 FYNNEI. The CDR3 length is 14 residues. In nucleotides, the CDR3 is TGTGCCAGCAGTGCTCAGGGCGGGAACACTGAAGCTTTCTTT. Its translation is CASSAQGGNTEAFF.

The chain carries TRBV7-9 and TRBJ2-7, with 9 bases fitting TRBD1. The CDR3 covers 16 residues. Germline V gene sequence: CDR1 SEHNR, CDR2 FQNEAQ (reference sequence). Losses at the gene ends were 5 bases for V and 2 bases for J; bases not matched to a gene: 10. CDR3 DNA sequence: TGTGCCAGCAGCCCCCATACGGGACAGGGCCCCTACGAGCAGTACTTC. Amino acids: CASSPHTGQGPYEQYF.

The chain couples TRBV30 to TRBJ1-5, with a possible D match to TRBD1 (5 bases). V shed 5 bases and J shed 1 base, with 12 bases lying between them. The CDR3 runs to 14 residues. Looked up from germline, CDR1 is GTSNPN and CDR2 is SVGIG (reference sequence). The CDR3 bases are TGTGCCTGGGGCCGGGGGATGAGCAATCAGCCCCAGCATTTT. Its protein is CAWGRGMSNQPQHF.

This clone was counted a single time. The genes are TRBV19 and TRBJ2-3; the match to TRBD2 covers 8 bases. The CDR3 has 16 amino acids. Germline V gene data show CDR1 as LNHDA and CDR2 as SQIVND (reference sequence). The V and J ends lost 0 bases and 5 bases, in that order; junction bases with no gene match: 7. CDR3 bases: TGTGCCAGTAGTATAGATCCAGCGGGAGTAAAAGATACGCAGTATTTT. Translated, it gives CASSIDPAGVKDTQYF.

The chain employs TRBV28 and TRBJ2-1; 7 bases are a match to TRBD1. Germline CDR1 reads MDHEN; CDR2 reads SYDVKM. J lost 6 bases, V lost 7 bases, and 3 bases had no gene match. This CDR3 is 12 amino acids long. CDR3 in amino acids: CASKTGFNEQFF. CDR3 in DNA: TGTGCCAGCAAGACAGGGTTCAATGAGCAGTTCTTC.

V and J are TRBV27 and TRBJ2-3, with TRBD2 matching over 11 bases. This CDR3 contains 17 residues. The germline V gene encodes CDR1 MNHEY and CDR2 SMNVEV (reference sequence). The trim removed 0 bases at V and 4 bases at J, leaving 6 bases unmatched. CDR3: CASSLSPTSGIPDTQYF. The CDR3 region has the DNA TGTGCCAGCAGTTTATCCCCGACTAGCGGGATCCCAGATACGCAGTATTTT.

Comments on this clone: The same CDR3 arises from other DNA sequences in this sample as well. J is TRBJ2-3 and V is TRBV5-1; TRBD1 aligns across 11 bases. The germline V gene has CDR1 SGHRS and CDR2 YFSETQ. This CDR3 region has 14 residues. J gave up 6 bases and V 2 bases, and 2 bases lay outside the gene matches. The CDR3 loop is CASSLGQGADTQYF. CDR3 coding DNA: TGCGCCAGCAGCTTAGGACAGGGGGCGGATACGCAGTATTTT.

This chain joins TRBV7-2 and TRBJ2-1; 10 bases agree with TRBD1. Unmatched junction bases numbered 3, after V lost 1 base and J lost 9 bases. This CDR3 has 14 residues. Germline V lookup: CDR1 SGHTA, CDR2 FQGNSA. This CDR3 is CASSLGQGAREQFF. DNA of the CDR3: TGTGCCAGCAGCTTAGGACAGGGGGCGCGTGAGCAGTTCTTC. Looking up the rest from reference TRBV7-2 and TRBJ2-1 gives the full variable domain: GAGVSQSPSNKVTEKGKDVELRCDPISGHTALYWYRQSLGQGLEFLIYFQGNSAPDKSGLPSDRFSAERTGGSVSTLTIQRTQQEDSAVYLCASSLGQGAREQFFGPGTRLTVL.

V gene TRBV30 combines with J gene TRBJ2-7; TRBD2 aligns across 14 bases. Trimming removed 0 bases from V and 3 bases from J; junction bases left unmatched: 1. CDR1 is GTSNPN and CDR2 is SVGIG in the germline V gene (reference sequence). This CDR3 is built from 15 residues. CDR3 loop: CAWSVGLAGDYEQYF. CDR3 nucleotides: TGTGCCTGGAGTGTGGGACTAGCGGGAGACTACGAGCAGTACTTC.

The CDR3 here is CASSQGHSISGELFF. The CDR3 nucleotides are TGTGCCAGTAGCCAGGGACATAGTATATCCGGGGAGCTGTTTTTT. The chain has TRBV19 and TRBJ2-2; a weak D match, TRBD1 (6 bases). The CDR3 is 15 residues long. CDR1 LNHDA and CDR2 SQIVND come from the germline V gene (reference sequence). The V end was cut by 6 bases, the J end by 6 bases, with 17 bases between.

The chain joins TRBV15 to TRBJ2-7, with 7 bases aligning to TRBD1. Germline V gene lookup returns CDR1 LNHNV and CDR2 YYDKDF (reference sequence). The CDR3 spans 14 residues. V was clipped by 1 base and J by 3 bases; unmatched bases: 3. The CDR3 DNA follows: TGTGCCACCAGCAGAGGCTGGGACAGCTACGAGCAGTACTTC. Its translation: CATSRGWDSYEQYF.

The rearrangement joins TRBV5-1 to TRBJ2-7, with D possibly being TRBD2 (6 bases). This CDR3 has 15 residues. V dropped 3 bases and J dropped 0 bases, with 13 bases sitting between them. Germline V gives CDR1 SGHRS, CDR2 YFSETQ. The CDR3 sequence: CASSSTPGGSYEQYF. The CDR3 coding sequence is TGCGCCAGCAGCTCAACCCCCGGGGGCTCCTACGAGCAGTACTTC.

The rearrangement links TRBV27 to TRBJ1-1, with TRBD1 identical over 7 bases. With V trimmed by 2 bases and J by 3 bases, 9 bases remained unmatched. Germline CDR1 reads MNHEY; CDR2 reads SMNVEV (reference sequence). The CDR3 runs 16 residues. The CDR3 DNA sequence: TGTGCCAGCAGTTTAGGGGACAGTCAGGCATACACTGAAGCTTTCTTT. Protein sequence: CASSLGDSQAYTEAFF.

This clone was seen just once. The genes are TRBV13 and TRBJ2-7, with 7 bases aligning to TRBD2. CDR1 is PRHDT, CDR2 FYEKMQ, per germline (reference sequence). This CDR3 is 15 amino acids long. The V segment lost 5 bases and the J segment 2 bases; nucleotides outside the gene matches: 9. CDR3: CASSPTSGAPYEQYF. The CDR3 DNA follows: TGTGCCAGCAGCCCTACCAGCGGGGCCCCCTACGAGCAGTACTTC. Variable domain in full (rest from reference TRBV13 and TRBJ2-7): AAGVIQSPRHLIKEKRETATLKCYPIPRHDTVYWYQQGPGQDPQFLISFYEKMQSDKGSIPDRFSAQQFSDYHSELNMSSLELGDSALYFCASSPTSGAPYEQYFGPGTRLTVT.

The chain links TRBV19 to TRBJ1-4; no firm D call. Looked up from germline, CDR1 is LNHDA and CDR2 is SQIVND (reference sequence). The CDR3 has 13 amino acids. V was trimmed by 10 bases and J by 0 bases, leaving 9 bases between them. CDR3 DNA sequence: TGTGCCACTCACAGCCCAACTAATGAAAAACTGTTTTTT. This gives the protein CATHSPTNEKLFF. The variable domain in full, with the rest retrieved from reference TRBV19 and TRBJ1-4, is DGGITQSPKYLFRKEGQNVTLSCEQNLNHDAMYWYRQDPGQGLRLIYYSQIVNDFQKGDIAEGYSVSREKKESFPLTVTSAQKNPTAFYLCATHSPTNEKLFFGSGTQLSVL.

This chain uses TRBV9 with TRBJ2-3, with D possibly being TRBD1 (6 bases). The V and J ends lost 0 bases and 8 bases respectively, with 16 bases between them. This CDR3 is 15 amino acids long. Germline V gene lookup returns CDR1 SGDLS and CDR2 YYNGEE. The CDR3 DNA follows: TGTGCCAGCAGCGTAGCATGGGGGCCAGAAGGTACGCAGTATTTT. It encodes CASSVAWGPEGTQYF. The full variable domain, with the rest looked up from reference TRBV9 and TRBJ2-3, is DSGVTQTPKHLITATGQRVTLRCSPRSGDLSVYWYQQSLDQGLQFLIQYYNGEERAKGNILERFSAQQFPDLHSELNLSSLELGDSALYFCASSVAWGPEGTQYFGPGTRLTVL.

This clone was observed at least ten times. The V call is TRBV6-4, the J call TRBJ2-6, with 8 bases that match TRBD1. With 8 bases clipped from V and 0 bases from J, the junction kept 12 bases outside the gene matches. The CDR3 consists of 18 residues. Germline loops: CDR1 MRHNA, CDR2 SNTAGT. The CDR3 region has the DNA TGTGCCAGCGGGGGAGGACAGGGAACACACTCTGGGGCCAACGTCCTGACTTTC. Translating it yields CASGGGQGTHSGANVLTF.

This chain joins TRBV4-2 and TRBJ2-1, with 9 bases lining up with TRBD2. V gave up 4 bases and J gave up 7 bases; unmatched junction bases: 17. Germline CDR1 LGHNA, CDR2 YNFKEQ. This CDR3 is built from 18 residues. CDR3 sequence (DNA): TGTGCCAGCAGCCCAGCCGATGCTGGGACTAGCTCCGGGAATGAGCAGTTCTTC. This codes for CASSPADAGTSSGNEQFF.

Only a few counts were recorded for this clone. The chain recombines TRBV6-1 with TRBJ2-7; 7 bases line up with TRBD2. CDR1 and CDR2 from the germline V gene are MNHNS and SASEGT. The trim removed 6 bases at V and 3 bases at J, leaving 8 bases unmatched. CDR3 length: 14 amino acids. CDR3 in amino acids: CASSVRDYGYEQYF. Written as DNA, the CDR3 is TGTGCCAGCAGCGTCCGGGACTACGGCTACGAGCAGTACTTC.

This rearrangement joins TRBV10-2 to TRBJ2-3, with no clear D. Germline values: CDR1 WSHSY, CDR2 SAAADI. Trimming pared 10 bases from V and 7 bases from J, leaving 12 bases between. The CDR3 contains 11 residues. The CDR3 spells CATTIQNTQYF. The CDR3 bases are TGCGCCACCACGATACAGAATACGCAGTATTTT.

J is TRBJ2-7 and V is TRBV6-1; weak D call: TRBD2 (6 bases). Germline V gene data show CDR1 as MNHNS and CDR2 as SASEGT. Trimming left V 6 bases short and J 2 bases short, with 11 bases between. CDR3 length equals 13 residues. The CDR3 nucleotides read TGTGCCAGCAGGGGGGGTGGGACCTACGAGCAGTACTTC. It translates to CASRGGGTYEQYF.

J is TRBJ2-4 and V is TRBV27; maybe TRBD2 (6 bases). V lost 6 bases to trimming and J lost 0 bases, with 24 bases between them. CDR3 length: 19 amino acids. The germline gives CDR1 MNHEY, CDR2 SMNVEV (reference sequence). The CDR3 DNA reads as TGTGCCAGCAGCAGGAAAGGGACTCTCACCCCTCTAGCCAAAAACATTCAGTACTTC. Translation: CASSRKGTLTPLAKNIQYF.

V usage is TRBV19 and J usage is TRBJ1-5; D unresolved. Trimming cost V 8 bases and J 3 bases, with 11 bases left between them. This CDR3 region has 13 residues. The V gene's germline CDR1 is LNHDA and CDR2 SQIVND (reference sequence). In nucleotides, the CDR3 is TGTGCCAGTGGAGGGCTATTCAATCAGCCCCAGCATTTT. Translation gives CASGGLFNQPQHF.

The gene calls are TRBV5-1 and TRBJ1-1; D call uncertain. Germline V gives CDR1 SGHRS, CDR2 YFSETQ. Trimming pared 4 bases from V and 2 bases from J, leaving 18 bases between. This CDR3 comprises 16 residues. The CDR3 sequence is CASSTDPGGLNTEAFF. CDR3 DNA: TGCGCCAGCAGCACCGATCCGGGTGGACTTAACACTGAAGCTTTCTTT.

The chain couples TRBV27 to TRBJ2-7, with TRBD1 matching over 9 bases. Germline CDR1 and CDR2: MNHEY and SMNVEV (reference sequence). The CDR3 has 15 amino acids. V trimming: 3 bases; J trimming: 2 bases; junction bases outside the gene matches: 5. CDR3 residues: CASSLWGTGTYEQYF. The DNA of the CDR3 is TGTGCCAGCAGTTTGTGGGGGACAGGGACCTACGAGCAGTACTTC.

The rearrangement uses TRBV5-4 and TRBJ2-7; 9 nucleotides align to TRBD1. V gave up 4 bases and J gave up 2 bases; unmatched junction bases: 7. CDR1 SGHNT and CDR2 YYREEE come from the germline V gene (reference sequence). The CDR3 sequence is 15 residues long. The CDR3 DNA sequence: TGTGCCAGCAGCCTAAGGACAGGGGTTACCTACGAGCAGTACTTC. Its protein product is CASSLRTGVTYEQYF.